This passage covers 32 T cell receptor beta chains from one sample sequenced in a study of cytomegalovirus exposure and HLA in healthy donors. Assay: immunoSEQ multiplex PCR; the TCRdb copy retains only in-frame clones and omits some. The table has approximately 160,000 clones, 85% seen once. Sequencing was carried out using PBMCs. All receptors come from a man aged 25-40 years in good health and CMV-seropositive.

The gene calls are TRBV7-2 and TRBJ2-1, with D tentatively TRBD2 (7 bases). Germline V CDR1 and CDR2: SGHTA, FQGNSA. The CDR3 spans 17 residues. The V gene lost 8 bases and the J gene lost 0 bases, with 20 bases spanning the gap. CDR3: CASGLGGSSGSYNEQFF. DNA of the CDR3: TGTGCCAGCGGCCTAGGGGGTTCTAGCGGCTCCTACAATGAGCAGTTCTTC. The entire variable domain, with the rest obtained from reference TRBV7-2 and TRBJ2-1, is as follows: GAGVSQSPSNKVTEKGKDVELRCDPISGHTALYWYRQSLGQGLEFLIYFQGNSAPDKSGLPSDRFSAERTGGSVSTLTIQRTQQEDSAVYLCASGLGGSSGSYNEQFFGPGTRLTVL.

There are a few counts of this clone. The CDR3 loop reads CASSLYRAEGIGSPLHF. The CDR3 DNA sequence: TGTGCCAGCAGTTTATACCGAGCGGAGGGAATTGGCTCACCCCTCCACTTT. The chain uses TRBV27 and TRBJ1-6, with unresolved D. Per the germline V gene, CDR1 is MNHEY and CDR2 is SMNVEV (reference sequence). Trimming left V 1 base short and J 10 bases short, with 20 bases between. The CDR3 runs 17 residues.

The chain joins TRBV5-1 to TRBJ2-1, with D possibly being TRBD1 (6 bases). V shed 0 bases and J shed 1 base, with 11 bases lying between them. Germline CDR1 SGHRS, CDR2 YFSETQ. The CDR3 runs 16 residues. In DNA, the CDR3 is TGCGCCAGCAGCTTGGAGTGGGGGCTTTCCTACAATGAGCAGTTCTTC. Encoded protein: CASSLEWGLSYNEQFF.

The chain couples TRBV27 to TRBJ2-3; 9 bases are shared with TRBD2. V lost 8 bases, J lost 0 bases, and 6 bases stayed unmatched. The germline V gene has CDR1 MNHEY and CDR2 SMNVEV (reference sequence). The CDR3 consists of 15 residues. CDR3: CASGSSGASTDTQYF. The CDR3 DNA reads as TGTGCCAGCGGTTCTAGCGGGGCGAGCACAGATACGCAGTATTTT.

The V and J genes are TRBV27 and TRBJ2-1; the D is unclear. V dropped 5 bases and J dropped 7 bases, with 12 bases sitting between them. Per germline, CDR1 MNHEY and CDR2 SMNVEV (reference sequence). The CDR3 loop spans 13 amino acids. CDR3 amino acids: CASSQLVGNEQFF. In nucleotides, the CDR3 is TGTGCCAGCAGTCAGCTAGTGGGTAATGAGCAGTTCTTC.

This clone was recorded a few times. V usage is TRBV7-8 and J usage is TRBJ2-7; tentatively, D is TRBD1 (6 bases). CDR3 length: 15 residues. Trimming took off 5 bases at V and 0 bases at J, with 14 bases between the two ends. Looked up from germline, CDR1 is SGHVS and CDR2 is FQNEAQ. CDR3 DNA sequence: TGTGCCAGCAGCCCGCCCAGGGGCGACTCCTACGAGCAGTACTTC. Translation gives CASSPPRGDSYEQYF.

The chain is built from TRBV4-1 and TRBJ2-3; 11 positions agree with TRBD2. Trimming removed 0 bases from V and 4 bases from J; junction bases left unmatched: 6. The CDR3 spans 17 residues. The germline V gene has CDR1 MGHRA and CDR2 YSYEKL. CDR3 nucleotides: TGCGCCAGCAGCCAAGAGGTAGCGGGGGGGGAAGCAGATACGCAGTATTTT. The encoded protein is CASSQEVAGGEADTQYF.

This sequence joins TRBV9 and TRBJ1-1; D not resolved. V dropped 0 bases and J dropped 4 bases, with 7 bases sitting between them. The germline gives CDR1 SGDLS, CDR2 YYNGEE. This CDR3 is built from 13 residues. As DNA, the CDR3 is TGTGCCAGCAGCGTAGGAGAGGTCACTGAAGCTTTCTTT. Translated, it gives CASSVGEVTEAFF.

V is TRBV9 and J is TRBJ2-1; 8 bases agree with TRBD1. The V gene's germline CDR1 is SGDLS and CDR2 YYNGEE. CDR3 length: 17 residues. V lost 0 bases to trimming and J lost 6 bases; unmatched junction nucleotides: 11. CDR3 in amino acids: CASSVGLAGQASNEQFF. CDR3 sequence (DNA): TGTGCCAGCAGCGTAGGGTTGGCGGGACAGGCAAGCAATGAGCAGTTCTTC.

The chain carries TRBV29-1 and TRBJ1-2; 10 bases are shared with TRBD1. Looked up from germline, CDR1 is SQVTM and CDR2 is ANQGSEA. V lost 7 bases and J lost 8; bases outside the gene matches: 10. CDR3 length: 13 residues. In DNA form, the CDR3 reads TGCAGCGGGTGGGGACAGGGGTTAAGAGGCTACACCTTC. It codes for CSGWGQGLRGYTF. The variable domain in full, with the rest retrieved from reference TRBV29-1 and TRBJ1-2, is SAVISQKPSRDICQRGTSLTIQCQVDSQVTMMFWYRQQPGQSLTLIATANQGSEATYESGFVIDKFPISRPNLTFSTLTVSNMSPEDSSIYLCSGWGQGLRGYTFGSGTRLTVV.

The chain links TRBV4-1 to TRBJ2-5, with 14 bases lining up with TRBD2. Germline trimming cut 4 bases from V and 0 bases from J; bases unmatched to any gene: 4. The length of the CDR3 is 17 residues. Per germline, CDR1 MGHRA and CDR2 YSYEKL. The CDR3 DNA follows: TGCGCCAGCAGCCGAGGACTAGCGGGGGGAAACCAAGAGACCCAGTACTTC. Its protein product is CASSRGLAGGNQETQYF.

This clone was counted a few times. The genes are TRBV18 and TRBJ1-5, with a weak D call TRBD1 (6 bases). Trimming pared 4 bases from V and 5 bases from J, leaving 9 bases between. This CDR3 is built from 13 residues. Per germline, CDR1 KGHSH and CDR2 LQKENI. CDR3 coding DNA: TGTGCCAGCTCACTGGACAGTTATCAGCCCCAGCATTTT. Translating it yields CASSLDSYQPQHF.

V usage is TRBV11-2 and J usage is TRBJ2-7; D is perhaps TRBD2 (6 bases). Germline-derived CDR1 and CDR2 are SGHAT and FQNNGV. CDR3 size: 12 residues. V shed 5 bases and J shed 5 bases, with 10 bases lying between them. CDR3 nucleotides: TGTGCCAGCAGCACACGGACTAACGAGCAGTACTTC. The encoded protein is CASSTRTNEQYF.

This rearrangement joins TRBV5-6 to TRBJ2-3, with 8 bases identical to TRBD2. CDR1 and CDR2 (germline): SGHDT, YYEEEE. CDR3 size: 15 residues. V was pared by 1 base and J by 8 bases, with 9 bases of the junction left unmatched. CDR3 sequence reads: CASSLISGGASTQYF. The CDR3 region has the DNA TGTGCCAGCAGCTTGATTTCCGGGGGGGCCAGTACGCAGTATTTT.

CDR3 in amino acids: CASSPAGGYTDTQYF. The CDR3, as DNA: TGTGCCAGCTCACCAGCGGGGGGATACACAGATACGCAGTATTTT. This chain links TRBV18 with TRBJ2-3, with TRBD2 matching 8 bases. Germline lookup yields CDR1 KGHSH and CDR2 LQKENI. Unmatched junction bases numbered 3, after V lost 2 bases and J lost 2 bases. This CDR3 is built from 15 residues.

This chain connects TRBV29-1 to TRBJ1-2, with 11 bases fitting TRBD1. The germline V gene encodes CDR1 SQVTM and CDR2 ANQGSEA. The junction had 3 bases not matched to a gene; V was cut back by 1 base and J by 2 bases. This CDR3 region has 15 residues. CDR3 loop: CSVEGGTGGNYGYTF. The DNA of the CDR3 is TGCAGCGTTGAAGGCGGGACAGGGGGGAACTATGGCTACACCTTC.

The CDR3 DNA sequence: TGCGCCAGCAGCCAACGCCGGGACAGGGACGGTTCACCCCTCCACTTT. Translated: CASSQRRDRDGSPLHF. V gene TRBV4-3 combines with J gene TRBJ1-6, with TRBD1 matching over 9 bases. The V segment lost 2 bases and the J segment 9 bases; nucleotides outside the gene matches: 8. The CDR3 has 16 residues. CDR1 and CDR2 (germline): LGHNA, YSLEER.

This clone showed up just once. The chain joins TRBV9 to TRBJ2-7; TRBD2 matches 9 bases. The J segment lost 1 base and the V segment lost 0 bases, leaving 5 bases of the junction unmatched. Germline lookup yields CDR1 SGDLS and CDR2 YYNGEE. The CDR3 has 16 residues. The CDR3 loop reads CASSVGAAGGSYEQYF. In DNA, the CDR3 is TGTGCCAGCAGCGTAGGCGCAGCGGGGGGTTCCTACGAGCAGTACTTC. Together with reference TRBV9 and TRBJ2-7, the CDR3 gives the full variable domain: DSGVTQTPKHLITATGQRVTLRCSPRSGDLSVYWYQQSLDQGLQFLIQYYNGEERAKGNILERFSAQQFPDLHSELNLSSLELGDSALYFCASSVGAAGGSYEQYFGPGTRLTVT.

J is TRBJ2-7 and V is TRBV7-9, with 9 bases identical to TRBD1. This CDR3 comprises 15 residues. Germline V gene sequence: CDR1 SEHNR, CDR2 FQNEAQ (reference sequence). The junction had 3 bases not matched to a gene; V was cut back by 3 bases and J by 0 bases. The CDR3 bases are TGTGCCAGCAGCTTCCGGACAGGGGCCTCCTACGAGCAGTACTTC. Protein sequence: CASSFRTGASYEQYF. The full variable domain, in which reference TRBV7-9 and TRBJ2-7 provide the parts outside the CDR3, is DTGVSQNPRHKITKRGQNVTFRCDPISEHNRLYWYRQTLGQGPEFLTYFQNEAQLEKSRLLSDRFSAERPKGSFSTLEIQRTEQGDSAMYLCASSFRTGASYEQYFGPGTRLTVT.

This clone was observed a single time. The J gene is TRBJ2-5, the V gene TRBV18; D call uncertain. Germline CDR1 reads KGHSH; CDR2 reads LQKENI. Deletions cut 4 bases from V and 4 bases from J, with 10 bases between. The CDR3 covers 13 residues. CDR3 sequence (DNA): TGTGCCAGCTCACTCGGGTCGGGAGAGACCCAGTACTTC. This sequence encodes CASSLGSGETQYF. The full variable domain, completed using reference TRBV18 and TRBJ2-5, is NAGVMQNPRHLVRRRGQEARLRCSPMKGHSHVYWYRQLPEEGLKFMVYLQKENIIDESGMPKERFSAEFPKEGPSILRIQQVVRGDSAAYFCASSLGSGETQYFGPGTRLLVL.

The sample holds one count of this clone. The rearrangement uses TRBV23-1 and TRBJ2-1, with TRBD2 as a possible D gene (7 bases). TRBV23-1 is flagged as an ORF with uncertain function. Trimming stripped 11 bases from V and 8 bases from J, with 25 bases between. CDR3 length: 15 residues. The CDR3: CASPPPGGPSDEQFF. The DNA of the CDR3 is TGCGCCTCCCCCCCACCCGGGGGGCCGAGCGATGAGCAGTTCTTC.

The chain employs TRBV6-6 and TRBJ2-7, with D perhaps matching TRBD1 (8 bases). Trimming took off 2 bases at V and 6 bases at J, with 14 bases between the two ends. The CDR3 has 14 residues. From germline, CDR1 is MNHNY and CDR2 SVGAGI (reference sequence). As DNA, the CDR3 is TGTGCCAGCAGTTACGGGACAGGACTAGGCGAGCAGTACTTC. It codes for CASSYGTGLGEQYF.

V usage is TRBV7-2 and J usage is TRBJ2-7; 11 bases agree with TRBD1. This CDR3 has 16 amino acids. J lost 3 bases, V lost 0 bases, and 4 bases had no gene match. Germline values: CDR1 SGHTA, CDR2 FQGNSA. CDR3: CASSLASGTGGYEQYF. The CDR3 DNA follows: TGTGCCAGCAGCTTAGCCTCCGGGACAGGGGGCTACGAGCAGTACTTC.

As DNA, the CDR3 is TGTGCCCACGAGGGAAGCGGGGGGATCCCCCTCGAGCAGTACTTC. Encoded protein: CAHEGSGGIPLEQYF. The rearrangement links TRBV5-8 to TRBJ2-7; 9 bases align to TRBD2. The germline V gene encodes CDR1 SGHTS and CDR2 YDEGEE. The CDR3 contains 15 residues. The trim removed 10 bases at V and 6 bases at J, leaving 17 bases unmatched.

This clone was seen only once. The genes are TRBV7-2 and TRBJ2-7; 8 positions agree with TRBD2. With 1 base clipped from V and 4 bases from J, the junction kept 9 bases outside the gene matches. This CDR3 is 16 amino acids long. CDR1 SGHTA and CDR2 FQGNSA come from the germline V gene. The CDR3 reads CASSLEWGTGGYEQYF. CDR3 nucleotides: TGTGCCAGCAGCTTAGAATGGGGAACGGGGGGGTACGAGCAGTACTTC. Combining the CDR3 with reference TRBV7-2 and TRBJ2-7 gives the whole variable domain GAGVSQSPSNKVTEKGKDVELRCDPISGHTALYWYRQSLGQGLEFLIYFQGNSAPDKSGLPSDRFSAERTGGSVSTLTIQRTQQEDSAVYLCASSLEWGTGGYEQYFGPGTRLTVT.

This clone was observed a handful of times. This chain uses TRBV4-1 with TRBJ1-6; the D gene is possibly TRBD1 (5 bases). In germline, CDR1 is MGHRA, CDR2 YSYEKL. Between the trimmed V and J ends, which lost 1 base and 3 bases, there was a span of 7 bases. The CDR3 has 15 amino acids. The chain's CDR3 is CASSQGDSYNSPLHF. DNA of the CDR3: TGCGCCAGCAGCCAAGGTGACAGCTATAATTCACCCCTCCACTTT.

The rearrangement joins TRBV7-3 to TRBJ2-7, with TRBD2 identical over 8 bases. Germline V CDR1 and CDR2: SGHTA, FQGTGA. Trimming took 2 bases from V and 6 from J; bases not matched to a gene: 18. There are 18 residues in the CDR3. The CDR3 spells CASSLVPSGGLLPPEQYF. The CDR3 region has the DNA TGTGCCAGCAGCTTAGTCCCAAGCGGGGGACTTCTTCCCCCCGAGCAGTACTTC.

The DNA for the CDR3 is TGTGCCAGTAGTATAGGCCCCGGGACTCCCTACGAGCAGTACTTC. It translates to CASSIGPGTPYEQYF. V and J are TRBV19 and TRBJ2-7; TRBD2 is a possible D gene (6 bases). CDR1 LNHDA and CDR2 SQIVND come from the germline V gene (reference sequence). This CDR3 has 15 residues. Trimming pared 1 base from V and 2 bases from J, leaving 12 bases between. Combining the CDR3 with reference TRBV19 and TRBJ2-7 gives the whole variable domain DGGITQSPKYLFRKEGQNVTLSCEQNLNHDAMYWYRQDPGQGLRLIYYSQIVNDFQKGDIAEGYSVSREKKESFPLTVTSAQKNPTAFYLCASSIGPGTPYEQYFGPGTRLTVT.

This clone came up a few times. J is TRBJ2-7 and V is TRBV15, with D tentatively TRBD1 (6 bases). This CDR3 has 12 amino acids. V was clipped by 3 bases and J by 4 bases, with 7 bases between them. CDR1 and CDR2 (germline): LNHNV, YYDKDF (reference sequence). The CDR3 sequence: CATSSRGYEQYF. The CDR3 DNA reads as TGTGCCACCAGCAGCAGGGGATACGAGCAGTACTTC.

The chain has TRBV7-8 and TRBJ1-3; D is undetermined. This CDR3 is built from 15 residues. From germline, CDR1 is SGHVS and CDR2 FQNEAQ. V was pared by 1 base and J by 1 base, with 8 bases between. CDR3 residues: CASSLVPVSGNTIYF. The CDR3 DNA sequence: TGTGCCAGCAGCTTAGTGCCGGTTTCTGGAAACACCATATATTTT.

CDR3 coding DNA: TGCGCCAGCAGCCACGGGGGGAGGGACGGACACTACGAGCAGTACTTC. Translation gives CASSHGGRDGHYEQYF. The chain links TRBV4-3 to TRBJ2-7; 7 positions agree with TRBD2. Per germline, CDR1 LGHNA and CDR2 YSLEER. The CDR3 totals 16 residues. V dropped 3 bases and J dropped 3; count of bases not matched to a gene: 11.

J is TRBJ2-1 and V is TRBV4-1; D possibly corresponds to TRBD1 (5 bases). This CDR3 has 15 amino acids. Trimming stripped 4 bases from V and 2 bases from J, with 12 bases between. Germline V lookup: CDR1 MGHRA, CDR2 YSYEKL. The CDR3 nucleotides read TGCGCCAGCAGCCCCCGACAGCTTACCTACAATGAGCAGTTCTTC. It codes for CASSPRQLTYNEQFF.